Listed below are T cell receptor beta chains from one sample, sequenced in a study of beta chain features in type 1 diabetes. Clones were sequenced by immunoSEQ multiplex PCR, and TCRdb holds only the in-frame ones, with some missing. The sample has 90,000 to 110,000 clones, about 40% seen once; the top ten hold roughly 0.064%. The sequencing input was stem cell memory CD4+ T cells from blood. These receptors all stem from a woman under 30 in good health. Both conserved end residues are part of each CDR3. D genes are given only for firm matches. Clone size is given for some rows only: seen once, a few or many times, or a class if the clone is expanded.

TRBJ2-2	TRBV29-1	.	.	TGCAGCGTTGGAACTCCTAACACCGGGGAGCTGTTTTTT	CSVGTPNTGELFF
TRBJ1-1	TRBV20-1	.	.	TGCAGTGCTAGAGGAGGTTTTGAAGCTTTCTTT	CSARGGFEAFF
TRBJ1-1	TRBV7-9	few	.	TGTGCCAGCAGTATCGACAGGTTCGGCACTGAAGCTTTCTTT	CASSIDRFGTEAFF
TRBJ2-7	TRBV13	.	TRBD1	TGTGCCAGCAGTTCCCCGGGGGCGGACAGGGGTGGCGAGCAGTACTTC	CASSSPGADRGGEQYF
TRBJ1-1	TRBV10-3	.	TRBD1	TGTGCCATCAGCGCGGGACAGTCTGTTAACACTGAAGCTTTCTTT	CAISAGQSVNTEAFF
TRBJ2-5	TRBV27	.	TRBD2	TGTGCCAGCAGCCTGACTAGCGGGAGGGCTAGGACCCAGTACTTC	CASSLTSGRARTQYF
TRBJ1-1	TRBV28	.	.	TGTGCCAGCAGTTTTGCAGGACTGAAAAACACTGAAGCTTTCTTT	CASSFAGLKNTEAFF
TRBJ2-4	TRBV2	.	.	TGTGCCAGCAGTGGCAGGGGAGCCAAAAACATTCAGTACTTC	CASSGRGAKNIQYF
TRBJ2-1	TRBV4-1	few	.	TGCGCCAGCAGCCCCCTCGAGACTAGATACAATGAGCAGTTCTTC	CASSPLETRYNEQFF
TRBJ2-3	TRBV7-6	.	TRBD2	TGTGCCAGCAGCTTTAGCGGGAGGAGCACAGATACGCAGTATTTT	CASSFSGRSTDTQYF
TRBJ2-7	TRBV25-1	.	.	TGTGCCAGCAGTGCCTCAGGCGAGCAGTACTTC	CASSASGEQYF
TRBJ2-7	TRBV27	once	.	TGTGCCAGCCGTCCGCGGGGGCTTAACGAGCAGTACTTC	CASRPRGLNEQYF
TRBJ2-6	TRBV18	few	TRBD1	TGTGCCAGCTCACCAAGTATCGGACAGGTATTCTCTGGGGCCAACGTCCTGACTTTC	CASSPSIGQVFSGANVLTF
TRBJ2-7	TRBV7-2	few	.	TGTGCCAGCAGCTTTCGACAGGACTACGAGCAGTACTTC	CASSFRQDYEQYF
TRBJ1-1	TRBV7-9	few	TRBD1	TGTGCCAGCAGCCAGGGACAGGGACGGGGCACTGAAGCTTTCTTT	CASSQGQGRGTEAFF
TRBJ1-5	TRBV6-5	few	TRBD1	TGTGCCAGCAGTGTGGCAGGGGGCGGTCAGCCCCAGCATTTT	CASSVAGGGQPQHF
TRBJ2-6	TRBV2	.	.	TGTGCCAGCAGTGGTTTCTCAGTCTCTGGGGCCAACGTCCTGACTTTC	CASSGFSVSGANVLTF
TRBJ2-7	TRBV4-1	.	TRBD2	TGCGCCAGCAGTCCTAGCGGGAGGATGTACGAGCAGTACTTC	CASSPSGRMYEQYF
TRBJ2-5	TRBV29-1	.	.	TGCAGCGCCGGCCTAGTAAGAGAGACCCAGTACTTC	CSAGLVRETQYF
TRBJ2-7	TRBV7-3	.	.	TGTGCCAGCAGCTTAAGTAAGGGGTTCGGCGAGCAGTACTTC	CASSLSKGFGEQYF
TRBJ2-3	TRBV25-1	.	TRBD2	TGTGCCAGCCTGGGACTAGCGGGATCAGATACGCAGTATTTT	CASLGLAGSDTQYF
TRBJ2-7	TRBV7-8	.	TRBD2	TGTGCCAGCAGCTTGATGGCTAGCGGGGCCTACGAGCAGTACTTC	CASSLMASGAYEQYF
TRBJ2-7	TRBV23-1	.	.	TGCGCCAGCAGTCACCTCGGTCCTTACGAGCAGTACTTC	CASSHLGPYEQYF
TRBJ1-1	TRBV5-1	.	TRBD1	TGCGCCAGCAGCGGACAGGGGACCATCTTACACACTGAAGCTTTCTTT	CASSGQGTILHTEAFF
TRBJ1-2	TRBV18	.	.	TGTGCCAGCTCACGGGACTCACAAGATGGCTACACCTTC	CASSRDSQDGYTF
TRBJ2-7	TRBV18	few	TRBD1	TGTGCCAGCTCACCAAAACCGGACAGGGCCGTCTACGAGCAGTACTTC	CASSPKPDRAVYEQYF
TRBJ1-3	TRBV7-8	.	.	TGTGCCAGCAGCTCCTTCGGACAGATCTCTGGAAACACCATATATTTT	CASSSFGQISGNTIYF
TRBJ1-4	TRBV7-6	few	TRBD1	TGTGCCAGCAGCTTGGGACAGGGCGGTGAAAAACTGTTTTTT	CASSLGQGGEKLFF
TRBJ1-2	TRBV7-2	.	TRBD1	TGTGCCAGCAGCTTGCAAGGGGGCGGCTATGGCTACACCTTC	CASSLQGGGYGYTF
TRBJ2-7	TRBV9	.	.	TGTGCCAGCAGCGTAGGACAGGAAACCTACGAGCAGTACTTC	CASSVGQETYEQYF
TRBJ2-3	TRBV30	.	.	TGTGCCTGGAGTGTATCCATTGATACGCAGTATTTT	CAWSVSIDTQYF
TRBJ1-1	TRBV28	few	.	TGTGCCAGCAGTTTAATAGGGCGAGGGGCTTTCTTT	CASSLIGRGAFF
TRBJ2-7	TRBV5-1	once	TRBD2	TGCGCCAGCAGCGTGGGGACTACTTTATCTACGAGGCAGTACTTC	CASSVGTTLSTRQYF
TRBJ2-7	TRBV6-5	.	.	TGTGCCAGCAGTTACTCGAGGAGCACGAAATCCTACGAGCAGTACTTC	CASSYSRSTKSYEQYF
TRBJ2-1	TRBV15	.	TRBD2	TGTGCCACCAGCAGAAGGCCCGGGGTCCGGGGGGGGTTTTTCTACAATGAGCAGTTCTTC	CATSRRPGVRGGFFYNEQFF
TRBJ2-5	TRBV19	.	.	TGTGCCAGTAGTGAACAGCCTATAACGAAGACCCAGTACTTC	CASSEQPITKTQYF
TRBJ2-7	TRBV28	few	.	TGTGCCAGTCATGGACAGCCTTTGGAGCAGTACTTC	CASHGQPLEQYF
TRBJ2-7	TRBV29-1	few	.	TGCAGCGCCAGCTCTAGCTTCGTTAGGGTCCACGAGCAGTACTTC	CSASSSFVRVHEQYF
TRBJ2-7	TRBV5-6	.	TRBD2	TGTGCCAGCAGCTTGGGACTAGCGGACTACGAGCAGTACTTC	CASSLGLADYEQYF
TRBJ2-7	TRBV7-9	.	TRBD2	TGTGCCAGCAGCTTTAATGAGCTAGCGGGAGGGTACGAGCAGTACTTC	CASSFNELAGGYEQYF
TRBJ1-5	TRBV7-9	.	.	TGTGCCAGCAGCTTAGCCGGGGGGCATCAGCCCCAGCATTTT	CASSLAGGHQPQHF
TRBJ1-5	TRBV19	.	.	TGTGCCAGTAGGCGCTCCAATCAGCCCCAGCATTTT	CASRRSNQPQHF
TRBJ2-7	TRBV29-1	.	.	TGCAGCGTTGTCCTTTTGAATGAGGAGCAGTACTTC	CSVVLLNEEQYF
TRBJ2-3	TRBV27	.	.	TGTGCCAGCAGTTTCTTACAAAGCACAGATACGCAGTATTTT	CASSFLQSTDTQYF
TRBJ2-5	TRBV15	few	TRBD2	TGTGCCACCAGCAGATTCCCCGAGGTGGGGCGGGAGGGCCAAGAGACCCAGTACTTC	CATSRFPEVGREGQETQYF
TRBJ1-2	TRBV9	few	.	TGTGCCAGCAGCGTAGGGGGCGCGATCCGTGGCTACACCTTC	CASSVGGAIRGYTF
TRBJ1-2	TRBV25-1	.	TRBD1	TGTGCCAGCAGTCCAACAGGGGGGGGCCCGACCTATGGCTACACCTTC	CASSPTGGGPTYGYTF
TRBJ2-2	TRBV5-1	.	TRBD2	TGCGCCAGCGCAATAGCGGGAGCGGACGGGGAGCTGTTTTTT	CASAIAGADGELFF
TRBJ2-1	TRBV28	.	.	TGTGCCAGCAGTTTAAGTGGGCGGGCAGAGAATGAGCAGTTCTTC	CASSLSGRAENEQFF
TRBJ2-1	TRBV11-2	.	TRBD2	TGTGCCAGCAGCGTAAGCGGGAGGGGCTCCTACAATGAGCAGTTCTTC	CASSVSGRGSYNEQFF
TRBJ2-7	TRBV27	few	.	TGTGCCACCGCGGACACGAATTCCTACGAGCAGTACTTC	CATADTNSYEQYF
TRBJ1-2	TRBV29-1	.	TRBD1	TGCAGCGCCGGGGGCGGGACAGGGGGCGATGGCTATGGCTACACCTTC	CSAGGGTGGDGYGYTF
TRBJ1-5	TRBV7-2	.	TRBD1	TGTGCCAGCAGCCCGACAGGGGGTAGCAATCAGCCCCAGCATTTT	CASSPTGGSNQPQHF
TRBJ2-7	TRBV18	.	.	TGTGCCAGCTCACCTCCCGGGACAAAGACCTACGAGCAGTACTTC	CASSPPGTKTYEQYF
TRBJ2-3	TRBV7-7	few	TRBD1	TGTGCTAGCAGCTTTTACAGGGGAGATACGCAGTATTTT	CASSFYRGDTQYF
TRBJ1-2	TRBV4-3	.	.	TGCGCCAGCAGCCAATGGAGGGGCTATGGCTACACCTTC	CASSQWRGYGYTF
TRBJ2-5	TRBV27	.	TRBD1	TGTGCCAGTCGTAGGCTTTGGGCGGGACAGGGAGGAGAAGAGACCCAGTACTTC	CASRRLWAGQGGEETQYF
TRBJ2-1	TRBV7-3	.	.	TGTGCCAGCAGCTTAGAGTTCGGGAGCAATGAGCAGTTCTTC	CASSLEFGSNEQFF
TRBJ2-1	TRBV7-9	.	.	TGTGCCAGCAGCTTTTTAGGGGACTCGAGCTCCTACAATGAGCAGTTCTTC	CASSFLGDSSSYNEQFF